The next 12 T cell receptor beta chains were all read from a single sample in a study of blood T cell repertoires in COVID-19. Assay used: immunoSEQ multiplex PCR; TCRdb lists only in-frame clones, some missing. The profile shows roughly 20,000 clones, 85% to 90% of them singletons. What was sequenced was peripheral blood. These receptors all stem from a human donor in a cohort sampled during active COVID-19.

The CDR3 here is CASSPTLAGAEQFF. CDR3 bases: TGTGCCAGCAGCCCCACACTAGCGGGAGCTGAGCAGTTCTTC. This chain uses TRBV4-2 with TRBJ2-1; TRBD2 aligns across 11 bases. Germline V gene lookup returns CDR1 LGHNA and CDR2 YNFKEQ. The CDR3 runs 14 residues. The J segment lost 9 bases and the V segment lost 4 bases, leaving 5 bases of the junction unmatched.

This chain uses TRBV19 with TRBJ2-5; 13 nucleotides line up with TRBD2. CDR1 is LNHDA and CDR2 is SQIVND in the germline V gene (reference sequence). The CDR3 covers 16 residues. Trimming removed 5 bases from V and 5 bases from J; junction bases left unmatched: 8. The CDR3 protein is CASSGVGLAGVETQYF. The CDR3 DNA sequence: TGTGCCAGTAGTGGGGTTGGACTAGCGGGAGTCGAGACCCAGTACTTC.

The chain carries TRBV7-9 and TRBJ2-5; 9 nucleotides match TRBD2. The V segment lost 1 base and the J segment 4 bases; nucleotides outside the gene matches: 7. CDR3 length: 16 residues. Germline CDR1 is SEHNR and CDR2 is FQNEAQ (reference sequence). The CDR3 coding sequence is TGTGCCAGCAGCTTAGATGGGGGACTAGCCAGAGAGACCCAGTACTTC. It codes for CASSLDGGLARETQYF.

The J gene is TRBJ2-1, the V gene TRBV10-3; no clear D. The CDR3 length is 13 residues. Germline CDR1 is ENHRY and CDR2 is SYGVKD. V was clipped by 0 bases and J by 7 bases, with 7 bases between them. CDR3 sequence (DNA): TGTGCCATCAGTGAGTCGACACTTAATGAGCAGTTCTTC. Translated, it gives CAISESTLNEQFF.

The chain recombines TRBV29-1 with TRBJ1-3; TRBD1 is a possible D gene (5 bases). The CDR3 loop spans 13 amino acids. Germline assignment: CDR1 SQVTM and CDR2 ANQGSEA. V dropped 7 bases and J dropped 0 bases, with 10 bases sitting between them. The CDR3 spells CSGTRGSGNTIYF. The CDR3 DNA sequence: TGCAGCGGGACTAGGGGCTCTGGAAACACCATATATTTT. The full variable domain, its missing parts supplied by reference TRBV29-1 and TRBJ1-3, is SAVISQKPSRDICQRGTSLTIQCQVDSQVTMMFWYRQQPGQSLTLIATANQGSEATYESGFVIDKFPISRPNLTFSTLTVSNMSPEDSSIYLCSGTRGSGNTIYFGEGSWLTVV.

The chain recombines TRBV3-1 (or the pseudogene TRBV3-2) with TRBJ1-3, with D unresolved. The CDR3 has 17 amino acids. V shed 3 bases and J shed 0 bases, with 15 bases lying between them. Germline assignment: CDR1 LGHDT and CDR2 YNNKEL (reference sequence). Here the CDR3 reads CASSQIGRGLSGNTIYF. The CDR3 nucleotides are TGTGCCAGCAGCCAGATAGGCAGAGGACTCTCTGGAAACACCATATATTTT.

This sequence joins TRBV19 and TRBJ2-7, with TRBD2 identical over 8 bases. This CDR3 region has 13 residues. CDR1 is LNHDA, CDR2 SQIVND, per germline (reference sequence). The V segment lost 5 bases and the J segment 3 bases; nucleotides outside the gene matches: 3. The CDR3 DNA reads TGTGCCAGTAGTCCCGGGGGGGGCTACGAGCAGTACTTC. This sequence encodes CASSPGGGYEQYF.

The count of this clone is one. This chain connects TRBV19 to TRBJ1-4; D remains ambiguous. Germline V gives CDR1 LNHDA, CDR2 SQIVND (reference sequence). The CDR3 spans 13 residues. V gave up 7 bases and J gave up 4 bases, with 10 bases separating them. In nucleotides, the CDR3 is TGTGCCAGTAACGGCCAGGATAATGAAAAACTGTTTTTT. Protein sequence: CASNGQDNEKLFF.

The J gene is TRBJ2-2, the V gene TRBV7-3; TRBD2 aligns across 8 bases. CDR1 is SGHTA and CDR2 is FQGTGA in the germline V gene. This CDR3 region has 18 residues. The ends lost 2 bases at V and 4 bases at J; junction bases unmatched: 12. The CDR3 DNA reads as TGTGCCAGCAGCTTATCCCCGGGACTAGTAAGGGGCACCGGGGAGCTGTTTTTT. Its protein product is CASSLSPGLVRGTGELFF.

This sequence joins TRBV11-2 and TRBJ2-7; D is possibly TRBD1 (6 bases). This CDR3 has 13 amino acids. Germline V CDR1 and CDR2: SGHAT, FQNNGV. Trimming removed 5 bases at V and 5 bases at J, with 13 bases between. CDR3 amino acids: CASSPGVGNEQYF. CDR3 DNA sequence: TGTGCCAGCAGCCCAGGGGTGGGCAACGAGCAGTACTTC. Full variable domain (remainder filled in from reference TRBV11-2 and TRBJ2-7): EAGVAQSPRYKIIEKRQSVAFWCNPISGHATLYWYQQILGQGPKLLIQFQNNGVVDDSQLPKDRFSAERLKGVDSTLKIQPAKLEDSAVYLCASSPGVGNEQYFGPGTRLTVT.

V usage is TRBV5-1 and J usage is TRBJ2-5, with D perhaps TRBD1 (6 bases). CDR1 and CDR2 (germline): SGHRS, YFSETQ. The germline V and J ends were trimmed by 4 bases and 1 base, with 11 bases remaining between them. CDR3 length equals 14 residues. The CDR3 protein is CASSQGQLQETQYF. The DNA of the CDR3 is TGCGCCAGCAGCCAAGGACAGCTCCAAGAGACCCAGTACTTC.

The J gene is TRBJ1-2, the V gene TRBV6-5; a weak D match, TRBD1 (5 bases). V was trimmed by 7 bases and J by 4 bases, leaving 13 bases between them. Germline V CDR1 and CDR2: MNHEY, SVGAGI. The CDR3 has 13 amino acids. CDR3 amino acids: CASMQGYGYGYTF. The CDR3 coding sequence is TGTGCCAGCATGCAGGGTTACGGCTATGGCTACACCTTC.